The clone carrying this TCR beta chain was counted at least ten times. The antigen remains undetermined. The V and J ends lost 7 bases and 4 bases respectively, with 10 bases between them. Germline values: CDR1 SNHLY, CDR2 FYNNEI. The CDR3 covers 12 residues. These data come from a study of metastatic and nonmetastatic thyroid tumors. Study information: Blood and tumor or nodule tissue repertoires from malignant and benign thyroid patients were compared. The study, taken as a whole, reports: Versus benign nodules, malignant thyroid tumors reportedly had significantly higher TCR beta diversity, in blood and tumor.

Original processing methods: It was from CDR3 differences across clinicopathological groups that a distant-metastasis classifier for papillary thyroid cancer was built. TCRdb redid the clone calls on the PCR reads using MiXCR. TCRdb's processing, not the authors' own work, is the source of the V and J calls. The sample includes some 90,000 clones, 8.6% of them seen just once. No treatment of any kind had been given to any patient before thyroid surgery. The chain links TRBV2 to TRBJ2-5, with D unresolved. The source is a female donor with papillary thyroid cancer or a benign thyroid nodule (not recorded which). Some clones in this sample may be carry-over from other donors' samples. Sequenced: blood. The CDR3 nucleotides are TGTGCCAGCATAGGGAAAGGAGAGACCCAGTACTTC. This sequence encodes CASIGKGETQYF.